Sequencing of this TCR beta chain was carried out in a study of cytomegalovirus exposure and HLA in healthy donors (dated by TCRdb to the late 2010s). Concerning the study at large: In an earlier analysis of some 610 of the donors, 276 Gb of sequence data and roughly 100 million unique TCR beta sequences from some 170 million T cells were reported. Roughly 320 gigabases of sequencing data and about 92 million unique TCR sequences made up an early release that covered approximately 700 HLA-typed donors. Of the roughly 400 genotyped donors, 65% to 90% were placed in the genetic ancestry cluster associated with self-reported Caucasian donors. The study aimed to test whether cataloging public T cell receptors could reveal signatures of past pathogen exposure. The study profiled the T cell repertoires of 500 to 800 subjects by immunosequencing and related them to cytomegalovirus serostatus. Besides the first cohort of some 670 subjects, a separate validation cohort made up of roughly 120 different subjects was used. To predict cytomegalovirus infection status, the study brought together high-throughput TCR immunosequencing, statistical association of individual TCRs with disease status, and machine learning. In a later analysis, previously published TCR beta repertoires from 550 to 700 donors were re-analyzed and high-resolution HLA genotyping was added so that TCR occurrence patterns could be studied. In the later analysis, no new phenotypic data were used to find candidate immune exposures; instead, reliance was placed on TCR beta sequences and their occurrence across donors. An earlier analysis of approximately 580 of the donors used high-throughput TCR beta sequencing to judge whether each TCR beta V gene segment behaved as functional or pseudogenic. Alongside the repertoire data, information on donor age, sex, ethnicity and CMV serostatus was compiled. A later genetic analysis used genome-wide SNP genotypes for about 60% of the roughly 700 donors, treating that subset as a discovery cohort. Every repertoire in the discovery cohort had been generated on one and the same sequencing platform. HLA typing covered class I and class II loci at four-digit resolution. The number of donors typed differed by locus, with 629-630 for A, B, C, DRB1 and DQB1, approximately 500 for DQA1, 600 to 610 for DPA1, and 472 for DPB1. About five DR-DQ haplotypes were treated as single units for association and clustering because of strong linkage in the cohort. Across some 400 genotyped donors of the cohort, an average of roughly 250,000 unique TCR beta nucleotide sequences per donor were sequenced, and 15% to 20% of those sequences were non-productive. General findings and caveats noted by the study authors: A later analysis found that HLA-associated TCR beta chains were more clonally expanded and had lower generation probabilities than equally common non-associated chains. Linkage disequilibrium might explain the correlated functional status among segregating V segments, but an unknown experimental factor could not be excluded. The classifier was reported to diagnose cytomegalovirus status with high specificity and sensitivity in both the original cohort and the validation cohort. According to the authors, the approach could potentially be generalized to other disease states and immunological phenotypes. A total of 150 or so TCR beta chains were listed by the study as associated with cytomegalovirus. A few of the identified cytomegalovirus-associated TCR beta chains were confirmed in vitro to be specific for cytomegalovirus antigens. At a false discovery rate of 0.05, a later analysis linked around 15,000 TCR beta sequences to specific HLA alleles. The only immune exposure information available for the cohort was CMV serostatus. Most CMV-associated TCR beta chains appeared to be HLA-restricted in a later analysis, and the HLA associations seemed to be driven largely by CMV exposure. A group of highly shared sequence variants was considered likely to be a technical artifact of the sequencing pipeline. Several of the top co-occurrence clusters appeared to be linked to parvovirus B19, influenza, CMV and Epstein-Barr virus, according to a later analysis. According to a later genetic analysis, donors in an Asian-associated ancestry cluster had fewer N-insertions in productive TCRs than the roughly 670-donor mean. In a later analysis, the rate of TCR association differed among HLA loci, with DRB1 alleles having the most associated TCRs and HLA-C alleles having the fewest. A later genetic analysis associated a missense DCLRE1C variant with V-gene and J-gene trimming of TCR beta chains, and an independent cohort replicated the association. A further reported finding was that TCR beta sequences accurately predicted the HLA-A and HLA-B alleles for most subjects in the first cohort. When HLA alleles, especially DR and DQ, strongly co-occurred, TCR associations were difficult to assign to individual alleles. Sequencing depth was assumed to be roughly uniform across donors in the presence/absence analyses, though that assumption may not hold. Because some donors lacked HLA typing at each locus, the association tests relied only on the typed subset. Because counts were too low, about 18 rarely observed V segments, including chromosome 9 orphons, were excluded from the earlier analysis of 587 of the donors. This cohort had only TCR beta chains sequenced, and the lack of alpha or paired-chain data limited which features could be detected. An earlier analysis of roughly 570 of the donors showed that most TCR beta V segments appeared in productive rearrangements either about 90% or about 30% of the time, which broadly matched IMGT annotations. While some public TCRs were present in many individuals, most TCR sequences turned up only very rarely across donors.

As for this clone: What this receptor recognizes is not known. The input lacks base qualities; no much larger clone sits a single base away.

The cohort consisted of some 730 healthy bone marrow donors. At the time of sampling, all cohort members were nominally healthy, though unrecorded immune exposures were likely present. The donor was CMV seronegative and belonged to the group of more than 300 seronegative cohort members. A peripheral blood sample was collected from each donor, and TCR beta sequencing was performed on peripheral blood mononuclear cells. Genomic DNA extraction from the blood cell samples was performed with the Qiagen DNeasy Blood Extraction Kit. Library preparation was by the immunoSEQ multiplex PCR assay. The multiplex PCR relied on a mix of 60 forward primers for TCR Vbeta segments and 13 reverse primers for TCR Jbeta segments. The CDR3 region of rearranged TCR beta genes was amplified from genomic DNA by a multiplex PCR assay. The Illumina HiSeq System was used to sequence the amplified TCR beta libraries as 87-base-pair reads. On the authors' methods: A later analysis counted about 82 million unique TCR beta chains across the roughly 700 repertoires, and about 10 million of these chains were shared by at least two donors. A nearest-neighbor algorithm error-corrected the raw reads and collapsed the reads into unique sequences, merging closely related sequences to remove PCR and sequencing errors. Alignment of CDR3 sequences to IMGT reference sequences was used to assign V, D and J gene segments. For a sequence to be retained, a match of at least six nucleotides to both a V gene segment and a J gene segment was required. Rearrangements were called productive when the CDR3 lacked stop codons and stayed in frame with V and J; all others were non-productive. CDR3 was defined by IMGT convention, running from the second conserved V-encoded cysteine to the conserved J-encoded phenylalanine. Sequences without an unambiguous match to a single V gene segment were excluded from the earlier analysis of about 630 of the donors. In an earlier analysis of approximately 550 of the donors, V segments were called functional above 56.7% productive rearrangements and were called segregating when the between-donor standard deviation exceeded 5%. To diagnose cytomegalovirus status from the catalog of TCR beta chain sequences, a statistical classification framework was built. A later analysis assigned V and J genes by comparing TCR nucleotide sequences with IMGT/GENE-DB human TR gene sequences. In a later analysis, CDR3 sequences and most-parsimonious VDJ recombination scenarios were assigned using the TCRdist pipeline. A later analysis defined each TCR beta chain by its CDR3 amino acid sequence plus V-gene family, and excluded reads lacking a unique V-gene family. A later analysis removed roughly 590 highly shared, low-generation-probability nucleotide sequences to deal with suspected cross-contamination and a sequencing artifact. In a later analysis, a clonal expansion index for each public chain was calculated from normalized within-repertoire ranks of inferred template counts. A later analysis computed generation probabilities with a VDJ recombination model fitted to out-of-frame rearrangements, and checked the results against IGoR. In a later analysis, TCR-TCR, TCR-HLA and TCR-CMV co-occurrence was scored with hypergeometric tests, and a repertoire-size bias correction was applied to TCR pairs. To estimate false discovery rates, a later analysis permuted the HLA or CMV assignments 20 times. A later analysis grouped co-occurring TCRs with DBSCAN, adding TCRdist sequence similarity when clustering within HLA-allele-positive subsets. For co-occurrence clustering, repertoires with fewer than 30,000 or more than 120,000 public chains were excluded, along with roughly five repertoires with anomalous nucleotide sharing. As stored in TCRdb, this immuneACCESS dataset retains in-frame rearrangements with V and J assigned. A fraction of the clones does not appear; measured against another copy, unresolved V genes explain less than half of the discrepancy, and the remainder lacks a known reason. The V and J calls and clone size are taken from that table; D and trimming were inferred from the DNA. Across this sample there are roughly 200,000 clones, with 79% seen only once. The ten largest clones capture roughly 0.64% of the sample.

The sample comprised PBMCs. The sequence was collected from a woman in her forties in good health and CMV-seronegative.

The sequenced DNA is TGTGCCTGGAGTCTTAGTGGAGCTCGGAGCTCTGGAAACACCATATATTTT. It encodes CAWSLSGARSSGNTIYF. Recombination joined TRBV30 with TRBJ1-3; the D gene identity is not certain. As encoded in the germline V gene (reference sequence), CDR1 is GTSNPN while CDR2 is SVGIG. V gives up 2 bases and J gives up 0 bases, and the segment between their germline ends measures 17 bases. The CDR3 measures 17 amino acids from cysteine to phenylalanine. The DNA shown is the 51-base CDR3, in frame from base 1.